Presented here are 21 T cell receptor beta chains from one specimen sequenced in a study of neurological immune-mediated disorders. MiXCR, run by TCRdb on the 5' RACE reads, gives a single entry per CDR3 protein. The sample contains some 68,000 distinct CDR3 sequences, roughly 13% of which appear only once. Time point given: longitudinal time-point 1 (baseline). The sample comprised PBMCs. The receptors stem from a female donor with HTLV-1-associated myelopathy (HAM/TSP).

This clonotype was found many times. This chain joins TRBV18 and TRBJ2-7; 7 bases are a match to TRBD1. V trimming: 3 bases; J trimming: 4 bases; junction bases outside the gene matches: 12. This CDR3 is 16 amino acids long. Looked up from germline, CDR1 is KGHSH and CDR2 is LQKENI. The CDR3 loop reads CASSPQGVPRGYEQYF. In DNA, the CDR3 is TGTGCCAGCTCACCTCAGGGGGTACCGAGAGGATACGAGCAGTACTTC.

This clonotype was observed at least ten times. The V gene is TRBV2, the J gene TRBJ1-2, with a weak D call TRBD1 (6 bases). Trimming stripped 4 bases from V and 2 bases from J, with 14 bases between. Per germline, CDR1 SNHLY and CDR2 FYNNEI. The CDR3 spans 15 residues. The CDR3 loop reads CASSGHGQTNYGYTF. The DNA for the CDR3 is TGTGCCAGCAGTGGACACGGACAGACCAACTATGGCTACACCTTC.

This clonotype was observed a few times. The chain joins TRBV3-1 to TRBJ2-7; the match to TRBD2 covers 8 bases. The V and J ends lost 0 bases and 4 bases, in that order; junction bases with no gene match: 14. Looked up from germline, CDR1 is LGHDT and CDR2 is YNNKEL (reference sequence). The CDR3 is 18 residues long. DNA for the CDR3: TGTGCCAGCAGCCAAGAGGCTAGCGGGTACCCTCCACTTTACGAGCAGTACTTC. This codes for CASSQEASGYPPLYEQYF.

The chain carries TRBV7-9 and TRBJ1-2, with 8 bases identical to TRBD1. V lost 2 bases to trimming and J lost 7 bases; unmatched junction nucleotides: 3. The length of the CDR3 is 13 residues. Germline lookup yields CDR1 SEHNR and CDR2 FQNEAQ (reference sequence). CDR3 amino acids: CASSLQGATGYTF. For the CDR3, the DNA is TGTGCCAGCAGCTTACAGGGGGCAACTGGCTACACCTTC.

This clonotype was counted ten times or more. This chain joins TRBV10-3 and TRBJ2-1, with 7 bases that match TRBD2. The V gene's germline CDR1 is ENHRY and CDR2 SYGVKD. The CDR3 extends over 14 amino acids. V shed 2 bases, J shed 4 bases, and the junction held 2 bases outside the gene matches. The CDR3 region has the DNA TGTGCCATCAGTGAGGGGGGGGAGTACAATGAGCAGTTCTTC. Encoded protein: CAISEGGEYNEQFF.

This clonotype was found many times. The chain employs TRBV4-1 and TRBJ2-3; 8 nucleotides agree with TRBD2. CDR1 is MGHRA and CDR2 is YSYEKL in the germline V gene. The ends lost 6 bases at V and 1 base at J; junction bases unmatched: 3. This CDR3 is built from 14 residues. Here the CDR3 reads CASRGGGRTDTQYF. The CDR3 region has the DNA TGCGCCAGCAGGGGCGGGGGGCGCACAGATACGCAGTATTTT.

The table lists this clonotype with many counts. The chain links TRBV7-6 to TRBJ2-1; 7 bases map to TRBD2. Per the germline V gene, CDR1 is SGHVS and CDR2 is FNYEAQ. V trimming: 1 base; J trimming: 3 bases; junction bases outside the gene matches: 6. The CDR3 is 16 residues long. CDR3 in amino acids: CASSLDVWGGYNEQFF. As DNA, the CDR3 is TGTGCCAGCAGCTTAGATGTGTGGGGGGGCTACAATGAGCAGTTCTTC.

This clonotype was counted ten times or more. The rearrangement uses TRBV28 and TRBJ2-3, with 9 bases aligning to TRBD1. The germline V gene has CDR1 MDHEN and CDR2 SYDVKM. The CDR3 totals 16 residues. The ends lost 7 bases at V and 5 bases at J; junction bases unmatched: 13. The CDR3 sequence: CASNTSGTGSGDTQYF. The CDR3 region has the DNA TGTGCCAGCAATACCTCTGGGACAGGGTCTGGAGATACGCAGTATTTT.

This clonotype was recorded many times. The rearrangement links TRBV5-1 to TRBJ1-6, with 9 bases that match TRBD1. Germline loops: CDR1 SGHRS, CDR2 YFSETQ. V gave up 0 bases and J gave up 9 bases; unmatched junction bases: 7. This CDR3 is built from 16 residues. Written as DNA, the CDR3 is TGCGCCAGCAGCTTGGGAAAGACAGGGGGTGGTTCACCCCTCCACTTT. This encodes CASSLGKTGGGSPLHF.

The table lists this clonotype with a few counts. It may be a read error: a sequence one base away is much more abundant. The chain recombines TRBV12-3 or TRBV12-4 with TRBJ1-1, with D perhaps matching TRBD1 (5 bases). With 3 bases removed from V and 2 bases from J, the gap between germline ends came to 10 bases. The CDR3 is 14 residues long. The CDR3 loop reads CASSLRQCNTEAFF. CDR3 coding DNA: TGTGCCAGCAGTTTGCGACAGTGTAACACTGAAGCTTTCTTT.

This clonotype occurred a few times. A read error may be the cause here, since a much bigger clone is one base away. This chain uses TRBV12-3 or TRBV12-4 with TRBJ2-1, with unresolved D. The CDR3 contains 16 residues. CDR3 coding DNA: TGTGCCAGCAGGGAGACCGATCCAGCAACCTACTATGAGCAGTTCTTC. This codes for CASRETDPATYYEQFF.

This clonotype was counted ten times or more. V gene TRBV10-3 combines with J gene TRBJ2-3, with 12 bases fitting TRBD1. CDR3 length equals 16 residues. The V segment lost 3 bases and the J segment 6 bases; nucleotides outside the gene matches: 7. The germline V gene has CDR1 ENHRY and CDR2 SYGVKD. The CDR3 reads CAISDPGQGAFDTQYF. The CDR3, as DNA: TGTGCCATCAGTGACCCGGGACAGGGGGCTTTTGATACGCAGTATTTT.

By share, this clonotype counts as medium-sized. J is TRBJ2-1 and V is TRBV6-2 or TRBV6-3; TRBD2 agrees at 10 bases. V dropped 8 bases and J dropped 5; count of bases not matched to a gene: 3. Germline values: CDR1 MNHEY, CDR2 SVGEGT. This CDR3 contains 13 residues. The CDR3 reads CASRLAGNNEQFF. The CDR3 DNA reads as TGTGCCAGCCGACTAGCGGGTAACAATGAGCAGTTCTTC.

V gene TRBV6-5 combines with J gene TRBJ2-1, with D perhaps TRBD1 or TRBD2 (5 bases each). The CDR3 consists of 12 residues. Germline V gene data show CDR1 as MNHEY and CDR2 as SVGAGI. The germline V and J ends were trimmed by 6 bases and 10 bases, with 13 bases remaining between them. DNA for the CDR3: TGTGCCAGCAGATTTAGGGACCGGGAGCAGTTCTTC. Translating it yields CASRFRDREQFF.

This clonotype has ten or more counts. The rearrangement uses TRBV20-1 and TRBJ2-1; D unresolved. Germline CDR1 and CDR2: DFQATT and SNEGSKA (reference sequence). Trimming pared 0 bases from V and 0 bases from J, leaving 12 bases between. This CDR3 is built from 16 residues. The CDR3 spells CSARELGSSSYNEQFF. CDR3 bases: TGCAGTGCTAGAGAGCTGGGAAGTAGCTCCTACAATGAGCAGTTCTTC.

This clonotype was counted only a few times. This chain joins TRBV7-9 and TRBJ1-1; 9 positions agree with TRBD1. Germline V gene sequence: CDR1 SEHNR, CDR2 FQNEAQ (reference sequence). Losses at the gene ends were 3 bases for V and 4 bases for J; bases not matched to a gene: 9. The CDR3 is made up of 16 amino acids. CDR3 sequence (DNA): TGTGCCAGCAGCTTTACAGGGGGCTTCCAAGGCACTGAAGCTTTCTTT. Amino acid sequence: CASSFTGGFQGTEAFF.

The table lists this clonotype with many counts. The rearrangement links TRBV4-2 to TRBJ2-2; D perhaps matches TRBD2 (7 bases). This CDR3 has 16 amino acids. Germline assignment: CDR1 LGHNA and CDR2 YNFKEQ. V dropped 0 bases and J dropped 7 bases, with 15 bases sitting between them. The chain's CDR3 is CASSQDGRGANGELFF. The CDR3 DNA follows: TGTGCCAGCAGCCAAGATGGCCGGGGGGCCAACGGGGAGCTGTTTTTT.

This clonotype was found many times. This chain links TRBV12-3 or TRBV12-4 with TRBJ2-7; D gene unclear. Trimming pared 5 bases from V and 3 bases from J, leaving 26 bases between. The CDR3 length is 18 residues. The CDR3 DNA reads as TGTGCCAGCAGTCCCAGACTTGAAAAGAGGTTCGAATTCTACGAGCAGTACTTC. Translated: CASSPRLEKRFEFYEQYF.

Many counts were recorded for this clonotype. The rearrangement joins TRBV12-3 or TRBV12-4 to TRBJ2-2, with D possibly called TRBD1 or TRBD2 (6 bases each). CDR3 length: 14 amino acids. V lost 8 bases, J lost 0 bases, and 10 bases lay in between. CDR3 sequence: CASLGGPNTGELFF. In DNA, the CDR3 is TGTGCCAGCTTGGGGGGCCCGAACACCGGGGAGCTGTTTTTT.

This clonotype occurred many times. The junction does not match germline at one end; this may be a read error. The chain employs TRBV2 and TRBJ1-1; D ambiguous. Germline CDR1 SNHLY, CDR2 FYNNEI. This CDR3 region has 12 residues. The CDR3 DNA reads TGTGCCAGCAGCGAAGGTAGGATTGAAGCTTTCTTT. Translation gives CASSEGRIEAFF. Drawing the rest from reference TRBV2 and TRBJ1-1, the complete variable domain is EPEVTQTPSHQVTQMGQEVILRCVPISNHLYFYWYRQILGQKVEFLVSFYNNEISEKSEIFDDQFSVERPDGSNFTLKIRSTKLEDSAMYFCASSEGRIEAFFGQGTRLTVV.

This clonotype was seen ten or more times. The chain is built from TRBV20-1 and TRBJ1-1; no firm D call. The germline gives CDR1 DFQATT, CDR2 SNEGSKA (reference sequence). Between the trimmed V and J ends, which lost 5 bases and 6 bases, there was a span of 16 bases. There are 13 residues in the CDR3. Here the CDR3 DNA reads TGCAGTGCTGACCCCGGAGCTCAAGCTGAAGCTTTCTTT. Translated: CSADPGAQAEAFF.